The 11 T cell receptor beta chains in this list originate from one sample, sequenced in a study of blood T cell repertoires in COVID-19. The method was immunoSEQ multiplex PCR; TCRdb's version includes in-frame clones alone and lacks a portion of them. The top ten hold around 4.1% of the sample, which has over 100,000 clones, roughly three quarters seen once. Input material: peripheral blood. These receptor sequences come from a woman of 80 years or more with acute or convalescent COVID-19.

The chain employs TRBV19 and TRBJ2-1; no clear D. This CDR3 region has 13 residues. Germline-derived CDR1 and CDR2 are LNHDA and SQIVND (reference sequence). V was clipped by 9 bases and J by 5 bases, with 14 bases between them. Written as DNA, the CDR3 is TGTGCCAGCGCCTCCGGGTCGGACAATGAGCAGTTCTTC. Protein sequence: CASASGSDNEQFF. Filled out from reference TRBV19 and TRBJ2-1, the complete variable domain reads DGGITQSPKYLFRKEGQNVTLSCEQNLNHDAMYWYRQDPGQGLRLIYYSQIVNDFQKGDIAEGYSVSREKKESFPLTVTSAQKNPTAFYLCASASGSDNEQFFGPGTRLTVL.

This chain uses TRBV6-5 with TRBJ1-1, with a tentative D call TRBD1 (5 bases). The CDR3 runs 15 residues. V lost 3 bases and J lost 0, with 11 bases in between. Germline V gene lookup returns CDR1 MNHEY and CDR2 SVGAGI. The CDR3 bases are TGTGCCAGCAGTTATAACCCAGGGATGAACACTGAAGCTTTCTTT. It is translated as CASSYNPGMNTEAFF.

As DNA, the CDR3 is TGTGCCAGCCAAAAATATGGGCAGGGGCAGCCCCAGCATTTT. Its translation: CASQKYGQGQPQHF. The chain recombines TRBV28 with TRBJ1-5, with D tentatively TRBD1 (6 bases). Trimming pared 8 bases from V and 7 bases from J, leaving 18 bases between. The CDR3 spans 14 residues. Germline CDR1 is MDHEN and CDR2 is SYDVKM.

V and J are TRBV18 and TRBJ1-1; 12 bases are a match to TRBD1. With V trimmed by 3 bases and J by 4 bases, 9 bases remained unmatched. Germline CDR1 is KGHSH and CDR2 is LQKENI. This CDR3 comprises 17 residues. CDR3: CASSPRGQGAGGTEAFF. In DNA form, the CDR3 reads TGTGCCAGCTCACCTAGGGGACAGGGGGCTGGAGGCACTGAAGCTTTCTTT.

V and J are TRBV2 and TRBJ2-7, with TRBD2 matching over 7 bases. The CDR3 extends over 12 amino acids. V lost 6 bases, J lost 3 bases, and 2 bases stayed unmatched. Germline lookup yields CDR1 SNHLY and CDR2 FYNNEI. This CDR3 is CASSREGYEQYF. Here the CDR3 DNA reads TGTGCCAGCAGCAGGGAGGGCTACGAGCAGTACTTC.

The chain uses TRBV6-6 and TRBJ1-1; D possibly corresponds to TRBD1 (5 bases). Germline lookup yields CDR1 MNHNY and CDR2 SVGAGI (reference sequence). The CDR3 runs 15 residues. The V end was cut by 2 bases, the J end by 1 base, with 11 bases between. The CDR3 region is CASSYPRQPNTEAFF. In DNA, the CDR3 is TGTGCCAGCAGTTACCCACGACAGCCGAACACTGAAGCTTTCTTT.

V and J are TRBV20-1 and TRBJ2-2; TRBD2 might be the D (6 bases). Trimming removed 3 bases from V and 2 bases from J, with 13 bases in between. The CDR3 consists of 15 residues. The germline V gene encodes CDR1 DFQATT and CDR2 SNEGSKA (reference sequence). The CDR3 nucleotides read TGCAGTGCTAGTAGAGGGGAGGACAACACCGGGGAGCTGTTTTTT. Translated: CSASRGEDNTGELFF.

Here the CDR3 reads CAWSVSGTGASEKLFF. In DNA form, the CDR3 reads TGTGCCTGGAGTGTATCGGGGACAGGGGCGAGTGAAAAACTGTTTTTT. The chain uses TRBV30 and TRBJ1-4, with 10 nucleotides matching TRBD1. The CDR3 loop spans 16 amino acids. J lost 7 bases, V lost 0 bases, and 8 bases had no gene match. Germline CDR1 is GTSNPN and CDR2 is SVGIG (reference sequence).

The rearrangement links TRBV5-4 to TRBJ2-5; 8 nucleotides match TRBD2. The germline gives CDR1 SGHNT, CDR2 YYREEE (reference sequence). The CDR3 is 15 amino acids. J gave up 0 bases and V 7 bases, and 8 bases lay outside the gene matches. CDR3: CASRQGAGDQETQYF. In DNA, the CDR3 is TGTGCCAGCCGCCAGGGAGCGGGGGACCAAGAGACCCAGTACTTC. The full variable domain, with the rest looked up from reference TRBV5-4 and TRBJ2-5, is ETGVTQSPTHLIKTRGQQVTLRCSSQSGHNTVSWYQQALGQGPQFIFQYYREEENGRGNFPPRFSGLQFPNYSSELNVNALELDDSALYLCASRQGAGDQETQYFGPGTRLLVL.

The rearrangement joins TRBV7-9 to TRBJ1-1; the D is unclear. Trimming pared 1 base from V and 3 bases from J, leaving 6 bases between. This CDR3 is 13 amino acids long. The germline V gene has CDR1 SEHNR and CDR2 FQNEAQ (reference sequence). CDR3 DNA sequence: TGTGCCAGCAGCTTAGGAGGAGACACTGAAGCTTTCTTT. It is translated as CASSLGGDTEAFF. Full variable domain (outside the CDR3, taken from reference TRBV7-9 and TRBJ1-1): DTGVSQNPRHKITKRGQNVTFRCDPISEHNRLYWYRQTLGQGPEFLTYFQNEAQLEKSRLLSDRFSAERPKGSFSTLEIQRTEQGDSAMYLCASSLGGDTEAFFGQGTRLTVV.

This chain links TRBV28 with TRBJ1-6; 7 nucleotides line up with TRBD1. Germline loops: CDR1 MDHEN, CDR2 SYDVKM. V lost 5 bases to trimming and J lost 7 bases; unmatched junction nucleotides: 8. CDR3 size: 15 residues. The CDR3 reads CASSPNRGTNSPLHF. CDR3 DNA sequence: TGTGCCAGCAGTCCGAACAGGGGAACGAATTCACCCCTCCACTTT. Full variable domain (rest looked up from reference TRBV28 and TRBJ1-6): DVKVTQSSRYLVKRTGEKVFLECVQDMDHENMFWYRQDPGLGLRLIYFSYDVKMKEKGDIPEGYSVSREKKERFSLILESASTNQTSMYLCASSPNRGTNSPLHFGNGTRLTVT.